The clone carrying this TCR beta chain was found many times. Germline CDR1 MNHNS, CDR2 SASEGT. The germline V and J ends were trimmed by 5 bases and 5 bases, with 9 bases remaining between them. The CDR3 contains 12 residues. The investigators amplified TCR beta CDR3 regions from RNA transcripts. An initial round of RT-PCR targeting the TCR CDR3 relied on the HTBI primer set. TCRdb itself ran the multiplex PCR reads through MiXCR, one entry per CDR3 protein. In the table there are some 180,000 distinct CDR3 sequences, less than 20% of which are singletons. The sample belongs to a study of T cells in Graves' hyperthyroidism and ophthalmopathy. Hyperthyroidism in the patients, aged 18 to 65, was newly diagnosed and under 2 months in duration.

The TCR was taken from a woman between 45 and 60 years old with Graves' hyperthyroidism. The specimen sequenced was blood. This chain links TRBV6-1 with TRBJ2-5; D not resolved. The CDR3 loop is CASSWLEETQYF. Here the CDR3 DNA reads TGTGCCAGCAGTTGGTTGGAGGAGACCCAGTACTTC.